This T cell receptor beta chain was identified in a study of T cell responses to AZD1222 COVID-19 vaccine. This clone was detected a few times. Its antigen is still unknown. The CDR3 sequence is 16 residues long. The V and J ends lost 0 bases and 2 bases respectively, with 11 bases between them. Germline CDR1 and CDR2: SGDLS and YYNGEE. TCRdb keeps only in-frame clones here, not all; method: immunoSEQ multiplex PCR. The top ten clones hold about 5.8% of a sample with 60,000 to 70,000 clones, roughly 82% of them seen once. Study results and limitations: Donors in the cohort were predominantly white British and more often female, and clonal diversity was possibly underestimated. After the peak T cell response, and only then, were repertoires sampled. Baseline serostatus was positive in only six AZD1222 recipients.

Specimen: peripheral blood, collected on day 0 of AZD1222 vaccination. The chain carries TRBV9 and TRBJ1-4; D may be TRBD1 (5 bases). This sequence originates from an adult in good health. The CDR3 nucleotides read TGTGCCAGCAGCGTAGGGCAGACAGCCACTAATGAAAAACTGTTTTTT. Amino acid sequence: CASSVGQTATNEKLFF.